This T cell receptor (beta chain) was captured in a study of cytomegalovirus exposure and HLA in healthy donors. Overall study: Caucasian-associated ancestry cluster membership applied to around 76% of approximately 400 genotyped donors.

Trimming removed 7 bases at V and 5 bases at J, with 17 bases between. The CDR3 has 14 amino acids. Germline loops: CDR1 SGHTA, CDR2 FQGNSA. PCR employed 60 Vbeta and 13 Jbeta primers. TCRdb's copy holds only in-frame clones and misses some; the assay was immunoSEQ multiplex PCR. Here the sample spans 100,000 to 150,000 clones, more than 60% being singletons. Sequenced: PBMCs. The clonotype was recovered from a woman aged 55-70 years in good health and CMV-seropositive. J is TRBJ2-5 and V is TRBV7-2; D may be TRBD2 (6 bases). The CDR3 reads CASTGRSEGETQYF. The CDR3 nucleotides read TGTGCCAGCACGGGCCGCTCGGAGGGTGAGACCCAGTACTTC. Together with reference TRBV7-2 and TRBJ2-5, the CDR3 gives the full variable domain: GAGVSQSPSNKVTEKGKDVELRCDPISGHTALYWYRQSLGQGLEFLIYFQGNSAPDKSGLPSDRFSAERTGGSVSTLTIQRTQQEDSAVYLCASTGRSEGETQYFGPGTRLLVL.